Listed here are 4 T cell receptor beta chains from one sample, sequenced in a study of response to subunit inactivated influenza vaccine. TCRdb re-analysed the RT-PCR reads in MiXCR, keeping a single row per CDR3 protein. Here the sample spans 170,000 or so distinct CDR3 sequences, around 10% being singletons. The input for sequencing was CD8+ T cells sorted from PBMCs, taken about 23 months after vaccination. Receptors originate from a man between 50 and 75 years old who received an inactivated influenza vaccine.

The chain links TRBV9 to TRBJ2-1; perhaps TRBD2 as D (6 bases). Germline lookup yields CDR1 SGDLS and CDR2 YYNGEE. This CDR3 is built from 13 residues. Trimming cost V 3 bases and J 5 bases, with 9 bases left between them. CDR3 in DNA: TGTGCCAGCAGCGGGCGGGGAGACAATGAGCAGTTCTTC. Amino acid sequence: CASSGRGDNEQFF.

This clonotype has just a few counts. The CDR3 is CATSRDNPGRPNQPQHF. The CDR3 bases are TGTGCCACCAGCAGAGATAATCCGGGACGGCCCAATCAGCCCCAGCATTTT. This sequence joins TRBV15 and TRBJ1-5; D perhaps matches TRBD1 (5 bases). The CDR3 runs 17 residues. The germline V gene has CDR1 LNHNV and CDR2 YYDKDF (reference sequence). Deletions cut 0 bases from V and 3 bases from J, with 15 bases between.

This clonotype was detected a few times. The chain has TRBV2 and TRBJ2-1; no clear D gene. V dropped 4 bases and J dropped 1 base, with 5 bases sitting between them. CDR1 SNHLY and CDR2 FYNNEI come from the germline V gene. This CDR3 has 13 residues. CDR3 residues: CASSGTSYNEQFF. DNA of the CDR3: TGTGCCAGCAGTGGGACGTCCTACAATGAGCAGTTCTTC.

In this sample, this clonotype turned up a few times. CDR3 in amino acids: CSVYGTGVDNEQFF. The CDR3, as DNA: TGCAGCGTTTACGGGACAGGGGTTGACAATGAGCAGTTCTTC. The J gene is TRBJ2-1, the V gene TRBV29-1, with TRBD1 matching over 10 bases. The J segment lost 5 bases and the V segment lost 5 bases, leaving 6 bases of the junction unmatched. The CDR3 is 14 amino acids. Looked up from germline, CDR1 is SQVTM and CDR2 is ANQGSEA.